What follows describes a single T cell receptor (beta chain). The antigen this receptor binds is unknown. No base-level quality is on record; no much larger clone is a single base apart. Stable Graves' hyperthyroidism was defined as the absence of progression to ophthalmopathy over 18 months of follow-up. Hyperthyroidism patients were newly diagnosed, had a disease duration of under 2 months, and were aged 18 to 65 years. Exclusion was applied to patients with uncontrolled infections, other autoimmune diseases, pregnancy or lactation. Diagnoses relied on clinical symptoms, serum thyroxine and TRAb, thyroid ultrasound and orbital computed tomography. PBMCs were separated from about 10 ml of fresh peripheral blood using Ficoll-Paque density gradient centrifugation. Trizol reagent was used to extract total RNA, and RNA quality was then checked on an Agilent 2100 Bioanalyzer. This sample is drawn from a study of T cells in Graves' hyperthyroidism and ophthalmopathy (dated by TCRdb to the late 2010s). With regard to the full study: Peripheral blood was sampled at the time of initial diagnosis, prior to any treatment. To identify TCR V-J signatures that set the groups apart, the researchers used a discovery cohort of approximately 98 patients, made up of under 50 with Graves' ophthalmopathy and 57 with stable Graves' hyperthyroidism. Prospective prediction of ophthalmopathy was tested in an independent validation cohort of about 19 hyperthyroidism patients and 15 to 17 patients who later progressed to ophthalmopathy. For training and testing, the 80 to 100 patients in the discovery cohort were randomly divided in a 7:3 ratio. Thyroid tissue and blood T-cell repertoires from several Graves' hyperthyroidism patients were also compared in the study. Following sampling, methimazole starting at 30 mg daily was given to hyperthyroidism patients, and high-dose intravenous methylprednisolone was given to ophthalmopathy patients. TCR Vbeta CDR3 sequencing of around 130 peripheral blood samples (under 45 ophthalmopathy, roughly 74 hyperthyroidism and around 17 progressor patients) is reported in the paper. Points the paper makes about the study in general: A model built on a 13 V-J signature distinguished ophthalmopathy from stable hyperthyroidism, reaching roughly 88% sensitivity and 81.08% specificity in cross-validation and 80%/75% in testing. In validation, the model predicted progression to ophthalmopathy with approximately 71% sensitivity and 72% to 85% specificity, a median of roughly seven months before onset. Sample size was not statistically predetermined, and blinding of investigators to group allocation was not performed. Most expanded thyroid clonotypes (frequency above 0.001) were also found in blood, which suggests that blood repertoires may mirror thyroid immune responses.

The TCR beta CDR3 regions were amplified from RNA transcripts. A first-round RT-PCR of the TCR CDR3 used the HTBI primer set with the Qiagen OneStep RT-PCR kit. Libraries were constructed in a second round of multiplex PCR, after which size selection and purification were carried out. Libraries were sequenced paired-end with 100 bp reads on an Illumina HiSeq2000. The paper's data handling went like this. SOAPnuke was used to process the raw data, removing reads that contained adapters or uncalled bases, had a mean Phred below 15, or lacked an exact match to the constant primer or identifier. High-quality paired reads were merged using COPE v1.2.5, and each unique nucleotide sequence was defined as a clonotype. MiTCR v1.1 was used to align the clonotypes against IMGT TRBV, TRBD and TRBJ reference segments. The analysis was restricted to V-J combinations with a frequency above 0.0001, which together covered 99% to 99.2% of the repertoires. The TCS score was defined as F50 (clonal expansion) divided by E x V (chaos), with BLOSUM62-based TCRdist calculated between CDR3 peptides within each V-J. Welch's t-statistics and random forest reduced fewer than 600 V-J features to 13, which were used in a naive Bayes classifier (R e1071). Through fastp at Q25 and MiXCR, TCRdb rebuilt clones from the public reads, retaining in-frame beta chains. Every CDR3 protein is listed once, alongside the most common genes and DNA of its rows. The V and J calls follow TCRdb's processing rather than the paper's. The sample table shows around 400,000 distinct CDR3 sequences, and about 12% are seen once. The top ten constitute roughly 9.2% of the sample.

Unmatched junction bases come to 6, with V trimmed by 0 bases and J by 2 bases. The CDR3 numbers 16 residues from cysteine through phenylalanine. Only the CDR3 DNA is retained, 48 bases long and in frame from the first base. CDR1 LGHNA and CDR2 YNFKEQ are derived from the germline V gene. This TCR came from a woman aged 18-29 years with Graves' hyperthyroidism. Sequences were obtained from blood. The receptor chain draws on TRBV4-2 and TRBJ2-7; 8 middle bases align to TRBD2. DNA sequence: TGTGCCAGCAGCCAAGAGGGGCCGGGACTAGCCTACGAGCAGTACTTC. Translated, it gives CASSQEGPGLAYEQYF.